Below are 3 T cell receptor beta chains sequenced from a single sample in a study of beta chain features in type 1 diabetes. Expressed TCRB transcripts were sequenced, since all the RNA that had been isolated was reverse transcribed. The method was immunoSEQ multiplex PCR; TCRdb's version includes in-frame clones alone and lacks a portion of them. This sample has about 320,000 clones; 11% to 15% occur once, and the top ten carry approximately 7%. Sequencing input: central memory CD4+ T cells from blood. These receptor sequences come from a man aged 25-45 years in good health.

This clone appeared a few times. This chain connects TRBV2 to TRBJ2-1, with 10 bases aligning to TRBD2. J lost 8 bases, V lost 4 bases, and 8 bases had no gene match. CDR1 and CDR2 (germline): SNHLY, FYNNEI. This CDR3 has 15 residues. The CDR3 DNA reads TGTGCCAGCAGTGTCCAGCGGGGGGGCGGCGATGAGCAGTTCTTC. It is translated as CASSVQRGGGDEQFF.

This clone was detected many times. This rearrangement joins TRBV7-9 to TRBJ2-5; D is undetermined. Germline V gene data show CDR1 as SEHNR and CDR2 as FQNEAQ (reference sequence). The CDR3 extends over 15 amino acids. V dropped 3 bases and J dropped 1 base, with 12 bases sitting between them. This chain's CDR3 is CASSLPSGTQETQYF. In nucleotides, the CDR3 is TGTGCCAGCAGCTTGCCCTCCGGTACCCAAGAGACCCAGTACTTC.

V usage is TRBV10-3 and J usage is TRBJ2-1; 9 nucleotides align to TRBD1. The V segment lost 0 bases and the J segment 16 bases; nucleotides outside the gene matches: 4. The length of the CDR3 is 12 residues. Per germline, CDR1 ENHRY and CDR2 SYGVKD. The CDR3 DNA follows: TGTGCCATCAGTGAGTCACCGGGACAGGGATTCTTC. Residues: CAISESPGQGFF.